The sequence of this TCR beta chain was determined in a study of memory CD4+ T cells and cytomegalovirus serostatus. Study-level background: Healthy Belgian adult donors included fewer than 10 CMV-positive and 20 to 30 CMV-negative people.

The sort gate was single viable CD3+CD4+CD8-CD45RO+ cells for memory CD4+ T cells. Assay used: immunoSEQ multiplex PCR; TCRdb lists only in-frame clones, some missing. The sample holds some 41,000 clones; roughly 83% are singletons and the top ten take about 0.79%. A remark on this clone: Antigen: not known.

Regarding the study as a whole: Suggested: most of the CMV-linked TCR signature lies in CD4+ memory cells.

Trimming took 5 bases from V and 2 from J, leaving 13 bases between them. The CDR3 is 14 amino acids. CDR1 is SGHAT, CDR2 FQNNGV, per germline. The chain recombines TRBV11-2 with TRBJ2-7; maybe TRBD1 (5 bases). This receptor was obtained from an adult in good health and CMV-seronegative. What was sequenced was memory CD4+ T cells from blood. The CDR3 sequence: CASSRTSTAYEQYF. CDR3 DNA sequence: TGTGCCAGCAGCCGTACTTCGACAGCCTACGAGCAGTACTTC.